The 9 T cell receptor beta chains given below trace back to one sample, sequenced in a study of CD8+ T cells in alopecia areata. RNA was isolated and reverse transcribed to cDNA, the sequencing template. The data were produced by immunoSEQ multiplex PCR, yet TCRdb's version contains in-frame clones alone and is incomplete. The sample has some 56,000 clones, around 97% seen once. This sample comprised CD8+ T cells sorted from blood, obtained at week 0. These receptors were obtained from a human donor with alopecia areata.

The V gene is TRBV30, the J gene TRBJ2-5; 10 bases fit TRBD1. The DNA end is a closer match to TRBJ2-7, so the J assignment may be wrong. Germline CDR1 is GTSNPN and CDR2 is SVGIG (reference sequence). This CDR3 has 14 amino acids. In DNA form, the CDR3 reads TGTGCCTGGAGTCTCGGACAGGGGGTATACGAGCAGTACTTC. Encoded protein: CAWSLGQGVYEQYF.

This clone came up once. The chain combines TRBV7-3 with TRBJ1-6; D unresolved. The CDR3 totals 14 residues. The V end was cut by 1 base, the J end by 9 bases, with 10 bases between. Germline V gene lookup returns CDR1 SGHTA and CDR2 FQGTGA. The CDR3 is CASSLNPVSSPLHF. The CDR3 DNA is TGTGCCAGCAGCTTAAATCCGGTTAGTTCACCCCTCCACTTT.

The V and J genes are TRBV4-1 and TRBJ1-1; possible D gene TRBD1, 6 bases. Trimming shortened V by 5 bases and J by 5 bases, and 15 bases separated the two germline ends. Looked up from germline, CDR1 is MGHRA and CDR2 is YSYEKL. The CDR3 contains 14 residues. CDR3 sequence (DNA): TGCGCCAGCAGCGTACCAGGGGTTGGGACTGAAGCTTTCTTT. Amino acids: CASSVPGVGTEAFF.

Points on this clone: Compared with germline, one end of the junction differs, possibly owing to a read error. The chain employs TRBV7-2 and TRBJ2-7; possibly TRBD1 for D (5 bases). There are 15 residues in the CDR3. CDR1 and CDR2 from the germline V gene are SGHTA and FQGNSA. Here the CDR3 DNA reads TGCGCCAGCAGCCAAGTAACAGGTAGCTCCTACGAGCAGTACTTC. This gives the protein CASSQVTGSSYEQYF.

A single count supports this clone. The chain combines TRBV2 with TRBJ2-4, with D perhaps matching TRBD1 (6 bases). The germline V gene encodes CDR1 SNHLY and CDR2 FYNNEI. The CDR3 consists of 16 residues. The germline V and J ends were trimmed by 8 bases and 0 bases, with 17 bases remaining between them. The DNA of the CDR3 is TGTGCCAGCCAAGGGGGTCGAGGTATAGCCAAAAACATTCAGTACTTC. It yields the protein CASQGGRGIAKNIQYF.

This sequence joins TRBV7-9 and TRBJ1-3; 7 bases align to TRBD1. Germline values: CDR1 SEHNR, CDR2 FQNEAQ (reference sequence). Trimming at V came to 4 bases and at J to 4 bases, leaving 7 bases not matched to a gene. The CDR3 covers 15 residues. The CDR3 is CASSSSRTGGNTIYF. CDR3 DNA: TGTGCCAGCAGCTCCTCCCGGACAGGAGGAAACACCATATATTTT.

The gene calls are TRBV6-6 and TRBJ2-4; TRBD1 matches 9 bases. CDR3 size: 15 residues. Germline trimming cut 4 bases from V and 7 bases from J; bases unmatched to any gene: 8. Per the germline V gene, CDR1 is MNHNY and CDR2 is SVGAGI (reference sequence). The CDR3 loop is CASSSLQGAGNIQYF. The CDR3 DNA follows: TGTGCCAGCAGTTCTTTACAGGGGGCGGGGAACATTCAGTACTTC.

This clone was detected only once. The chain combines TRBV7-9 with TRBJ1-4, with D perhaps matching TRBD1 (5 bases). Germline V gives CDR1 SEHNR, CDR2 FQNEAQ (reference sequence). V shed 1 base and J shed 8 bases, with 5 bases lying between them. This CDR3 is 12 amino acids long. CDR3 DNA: TGTGCCAGCAGCTTAGAGGGGGAAAAACTGTTTTTT. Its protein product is CASSLEGEKLFF.

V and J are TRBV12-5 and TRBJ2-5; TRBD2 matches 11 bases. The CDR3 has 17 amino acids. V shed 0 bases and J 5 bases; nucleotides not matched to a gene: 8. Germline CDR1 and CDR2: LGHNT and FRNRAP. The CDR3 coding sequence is TGTGCTAGTGGTTTGGTTTTAGCGGGGGGGCCGGGGGAGACCCAGTACTTC. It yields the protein CASGLVLAGGPGETQYF.